This T cell receptor beta chain was documented in a study of T cell responses to AZD1222 COVID-19 vaccine. Study-level results: Along spike, vaccine-associated CD4 TCRs were found throughout, with dominance at 160-218 and 743-854.

This clone was seen just once. Its antigen is currently unknown. Produced via immunoSEQ multiplex PCR; TCRdb's table is partial and in-frame only. The sample comprises around 65,000 clones, over 60% of which are singletons, and about an eighth rests with the top ten. The germline V gene encodes CDR1 MNHEY and CDR2 SMNVEV (reference sequence). The CDR3 contains 16 residues. Trimming left V 5 bases short and J 1 base short, with 12 bases between. V usage is TRBV27 and J usage is TRBJ1-6; possibly TRBD1 for D (6 bases). The source was peripheral blood, collected on day 0 of AZD1222 vaccination. The TCR sequence derives from an adult in good health. CDR3 region: CASSALDRSYNSPLHF. DNA of the CDR3: TGTGCCAGCAGTGCTCTCGACAGGTCCTATAATTCACCCCTCCACTTT.